What follows are 11 T cell receptor beta chains derived from one specimen sequenced in a study of monozygotic twins with inflammatory bowel disease. Using the 5' RACE reads, TCRdb records one entry per CDR3 protein without DNA. The sample's table shows over 150,000 distinct CDR3 sequences. Material: blood. The receptors come from a human donor with ulcerative colitis or Crohn's disease, or a healthy co-twin of an affected twin (not recorded which).

V and J are TRBV24-1 and TRBJ2-7; TCRdb reports TRBD1, a call that lacks DNA to check it against. This CDR3 contains 13 residues. The germline gives CDR1 KGHDR, CDR2 SFDVKD. CDR3 in amino acids: CATSDPTGVEQYF.

This chain uses TRBV29-1 with TRBJ2-2; TCRdb lists TRBD1, though no DNA is available to test this call. Germline loops: CDR1 SQVTM, CDR2 ANQGSEA. The CDR3 runs 15 residues. The chain's CDR3 is CSVALTRENTGELFF.

The chain couples TRBV5-1 to TRBJ2-7; TCRdb indicates TRBD2, and absent DNA this call remains unverified. The germline V gene has CDR1 SGHRS and CDR2 YFSETQ. The CDR3 runs to 15 residues. CDR3 region: CASSLSGGETYEQYF.

The V and J genes are TRBV7-3 and TRBJ2-1. Germline assignment: CDR1 SGHTA and CDR2 FQGTGA. CDR3 length: 16 residues. The CDR3 sequence is CASSPREGRSYNEQFF.

V and J are TRBV15 and TRBJ1-4; the D call of TRBD1 rests on TCRdb alone, since no DNA is present to check it. This CDR3 spans 17 amino acids. CDR1 and CDR2 from the germline V gene are LNHNV and YYDKDF (reference sequence). The CDR3 is CATSLEGQGTGNEKLFF.

The chain links TRBV5-1 to TRBJ1-1; TCRdb's D call, TRBD1, is unchecked because there is no DNA. The CDR3 spans 14 residues. Germline CDR1 and CDR2: SGHRS and YFSETQ. The CDR3 sequence is CASSSQGLGTEAFF.

This clonotype registers medium-sized (0.01 to 0.1%) by frequency. This rearrangement joins TRBV2 to TRBJ2-5; TCRdb proposes TRBD2, but this gene call is untestable without DNA. This CDR3 spans 14 amino acids. In germline, CDR1 is SNHLY, CDR2 FYNNEI. CDR3 sequence: CASIHGTREETQYF.

The genes are TRBV6-5 and TRBJ1-1. Germline V CDR1 and CDR2: MNHEY, SVGAGI. This CDR3 region has 15 residues. The CDR3 region is CASSYSPGPSTEAFF.

The gene calls are TRBV28 and TRBJ2-5. This CDR3 has 12 residues. Germline assignment: CDR1 MDHEN and CDR2 SYDVKM. CDR3 sequence reads: CASSLPRGPGYF.

The chain links TRBV5-5 to TRBJ1-1; TCRdb indicates TRBD1, and absent DNA this call remains unverified. Per germline, CDR1 SGHKS and CDR2 YYEKEE (reference sequence). CDR3 length: 17 residues. CDR3: CASSLGPGQVRNTEAFF.

The rearrangement uses TRBV12-3 or TRBV12-4 and TRBJ1-2. The CDR3 has 13 residues. This CDR3 is CASSEDVSYGYTF.